The 24 T cell receptor beta chains reported below all come from one sample, sequenced in a study of T cell responses to AZD1222 COVID-19 vaccine. Using immunoSEQ multiplex PCR, the repertoire was profiled, and TCRdb retains in-frame clones only, with some absent. The sample holds about 120,000 clones, about 89% seen once. The source material was peripheral blood, sampled on day 0 of AZD1222 vaccination. Receptors originate from an adult in good health.

The chain recombines TRBV10-3 with TRBJ2-3, with D unresolved. Per the germline V gene, CDR1 is ENHRY and CDR2 is SYGVKD. CDR3 size: 12 residues. V dropped 1 base and J dropped 10 bases, with 9 bases sitting between them. CDR3 bases: TGTGCCATCAGTGAGTGGTCCTCCGCGCAGTATTTT. It yields the protein CAISEWSSAQYF.

The chain couples TRBV7-8 to TRBJ1-5; D uncertain. Trimming stripped 1 base from V and 6 bases from J, with 22 bases between. Germline CDR1 is SGHVS and CDR2 is FQNEAQ. The CDR3 is 18 amino acids. CDR3: CASSLEGRLPKLFQPQHF. The CDR3 DNA is TGTGCCAGCAGCTTAGAGGGTCGACTACCTAAACTCTTTCAGCCCCAGCATTTT.

The rearrangement joins TRBV5-1 to TRBJ1-5; 7 nucleotides agree with TRBD1. The CDR3 spans 14 residues. V dropped 3 bases and J dropped 3; count of bases not matched to a gene: 3. Germline CDR1 is SGHRS and CDR2 is YFSETQ. CDR3 nucleotides: TGCGCCAGCAGCTCGGGACAGACCAATCAGCCCCAGCATTTT. Amino acids: CASSSGQTNQPQHF.

For the CDR3, the DNA is TGTGCCAGCAGCCGTGACAGGGGGAGCAATGAGCAGTTCTTC. It specifies CASSRDRGSNEQFF. The chain employs TRBV11-3 and TRBJ2-1; 9 nucleotides agree with TRBD1. The CDR3 sequence is 14 residues long. With 5 bases clipped from V and 6 bases from J, the junction kept 5 bases outside the gene matches. The V gene's germline CDR1 is SGHNT and CDR2 YENEEA.

The J gene is TRBJ2-7, the V gene TRBV15, with D possibly being TRBD2 (6 bases). The CDR3 spans 14 residues. V was pared by 0 bases and J by 8 bases, with 14 bases between. Looked up from germline, CDR1 is LNHNV and CDR2 is YYDKDF (reference sequence). Here the CDR3 reads CATSREAGRNKQYF. CDR3 coding DNA: TGTGCCACCAGCAGAGAGGCAGGGAGGAACAAGCAGTACTTC.

The rearrangement joins TRBV5-1 to TRBJ2-7; no clear D gene. Germline CDR1 reads SGHRS; CDR2 reads YFSETQ. V lost 7 bases and J lost 5, with 13 bases in between. This CDR3 is built from 12 residues. The CDR3 here is CASSILRNEQYF. The CDR3 coding sequence is TGCGCCAGCTCTATACTACGGAACGAGCAGTACTTC.

The V call is TRBV27, the J call TRBJ2-7; TRBD2 matches at 12 bases. Germline-derived CDR1 and CDR2 are MNHEY and SMNVEV (reference sequence). CDR3 length equals 14 residues. V lost 7 bases, J lost 5 bases, and 6 bases stayed unmatched. CDR3 loop: CASKFRLAGDEQYF. In DNA form, the CDR3 reads TGTGCCAGCAAATTCCGACTAGCGGGAGACGAGCAGTACTTC.

The chain links TRBV6-6 to TRBJ1-3; no definite D call. V dropped 6 bases and J dropped 4 bases, with 4 bases sitting between them. CDR3 size: 11 residues. Germline values: CDR1 MNHNY, CDR2 SVGAGI (reference sequence). CDR3 DNA: TGTGCCAGCAGCGCCGGAAACACCATATATTTT. Its translation: CASSAGNTIYF.

This rearrangement joins TRBV28 to TRBJ1-4; 8 bases map to TRBD1. Germline-derived CDR1 and CDR2 are MDHEN and SYDVKM. This CDR3 region has 16 residues. V was clipped by 5 bases and J by 4 bases; unmatched bases: 9. CDR3 amino acids: CASSTQWTGLNEKLFF. CDR3 bases: TGTGCCAGCAGTACTCAATGGACAGGGCTTAATGAAAAACTGTTTTTT.

This clone was counted once. CDR3 sequence reads: CASSLRDRQNQPQHF. CDR3 in DNA: TGTGCCAGCAGCCTCCGGGACAGGCAAAATCAGCCCCAGCATTTT. This chain joins TRBV7-2 and TRBJ1-5, with 8 bases lining up with TRBD1. Trimming at V came to 5 bases and at J to 4 bases, leaving 7 bases not matched to a gene. From germline, CDR1 is SGHTA and CDR2 FQGNSA. The CDR3 totals 15 residues.

V usage is TRBV7-9 and J usage is TRBJ2-7; D gene unclear. Per germline, CDR1 SEHNR and CDR2 FQNEAQ (reference sequence). The CDR3 is 14 amino acids. V was trimmed by 1 base and J by 1 base, leaving 8 bases between them. The CDR3 is CASSLGGISYEQYF. CDR3 sequence (DNA): TGTGCCAGCAGCTTAGGTGGGATTTCCTACGAGCAGTACTTC.

The chain uses TRBV13 and TRBJ1-2; unclear D gene. The CDR3 has 13 residues. Per the germline V gene, CDR1 is PRHDT and CDR2 is FYEKMQ (reference sequence). V lost 1 base, J lost 5 bases, and 8 bases lay in between. DNA of the CDR3: TGTGCCAGCAGCTTAGAAAGGCAGTATGGCTACACCTTC. Amino acid sequence: CASSLERQYGYTF.

The CDR3 loop is CASSAPGLIYGYTF. For the CDR3, the DNA is TGTGCCAGTAGTGCTCCGGGGCTGATCTATGGCTACACCTTC. This chain uses TRBV19 with TRBJ1-2, with a weak D call TRBD1 (5 bases). Per the germline V gene, CDR1 is LNHDA and CDR2 is SQIVND (reference sequence). The CDR3 contains 14 residues. Trimming took off 5 bases at V and 4 bases at J, with 14 bases between the two ends.

The chain recombines TRBV10-1 with TRBJ1-2; no definite D call. The V gene's germline CDR1 is WNHNN and CDR2 SYGVQD (reference sequence). V gave up 4 bases and J gave up 2 bases, with 5 bases separating them. CDR3 length equals 12 residues. CDR3 sequence (DNA): TGCGCCAGCAGTGGTGAGAACTATGGCTACACCTTC. This encodes CASSGENYGYTF.

The V and J genes are TRBV7-9 and TRBJ2-1; D assignment may be TRBD1 or TRBD2 (5 bases each). From germline, CDR1 is SEHNR and CDR2 FQNEAQ (reference sequence). There are 18 residues in the CDR3. V was cut by 4 bases and J by 4 bases, with 23 bases left in between. The CDR3 DNA reads as TGTGCCAGCAGCTCCGGACGGAGCCCTGGGGGTCCATACAATGAGCAGTTCTTC. This gives the protein CASSSGRSPGGPYNEQFF.

The chain combines TRBV10-2 with TRBJ1-5; 9 bases are a match to TRBD1. CDR1 and CDR2 from the germline V gene are WSHSY and SAAADI. CDR3 length: 23 amino acids. Trimming took 0 bases from V and 0 from J; bases not matched to a gene: 21. DNA of the CDR3: TGCGCCAGCAGTGAGTCGGGACATCTGAGTCCCGGGACAGGGAAAGGTAGCAATCAGCCCCAGCATTTT. Translation gives CASSESGHLSPGTGKGSNQPQHF.

The CDR3 is CASSVYRDNSPLHF. For the CDR3, the DNA is TGTGCCAGCAGTGTATACAGAGATAATTCACCCCTCCACTTT. This chain connects TRBV2 to TRBJ1-6, with D unclear. The V and J ends lost 4 bases and 5 bases respectively, with 9 bases between them. This CDR3 has 14 amino acids. The germline CDR1 and CDR2 sequences are SNHLY and FYNNEI.

The genes are TRBV19 and TRBJ2-2; D is possibly TRBD2 (6 bases). The CDR3 loop spans 17 amino acids. The V gene lost 3 bases and the J gene lost 6 bases, with 20 bases spanning the gap. Germline-derived CDR1 and CDR2 are LNHDA and SQIVND (reference sequence). In nucleotides, the CDR3 is TGTGCCAGTAGTATTTCCGTCGCGGGATCCGGCTCCGGGGAGCTGTTTTTT. Its translation is CASSISVAGSGSGELFF.

The CDR3 spells CASSLFGTSVTNEQFF. The CDR3 coding sequence is TGTGCCAGCAGCTTATTCGGAACTAGCGTGACCAATGAGCAGTTCTTC. This chain links TRBV7-3 with TRBJ2-1, with 7 bases aligning to TRBD2. Trimming cost V 2 bases and J 6 bases; bases outside gene matches: 10. Germline V gene sequence: CDR1 SGHTA, CDR2 FQGTGA. The CDR3 extends over 16 amino acids.

The rearrangement links TRBV29-1 to TRBJ2-2; possibly TRBD1 or TRBD2 for D (5 bases each). The V end was cut by 0 bases, the J end by 3 bases, with 14 bases between. CDR1 and CDR2 from the germline V gene are SQVTM and ANQGSEA. CDR3 size: 16 residues. The CDR3 DNA follows: TGCAGCGTTGAAGAGGGACCGGTAAAGGACACCGGGGAGCTGTTTTTT. Translation: CSVEEGPVKDTGELFF.

This rearrangement joins TRBV7-9 to TRBJ1-4; TRBD1 aligns across 9 bases. J was trimmed by 1 base and V by 6 bases; bases with no gene match: 6. This CDR3 has 16 amino acids. CDR1 and CDR2 from the germline V gene are SEHNR and FQNEAQ (reference sequence). CDR3 DNA: TGTGCCAGCAGAACAGGGGGCGCAAGAACTAATGAAAAACTGTTTTTT. This sequence encodes CASRTGGARTNEKLFF.

V gene TRBV27 combines with J gene TRBJ1-4; D is undetermined. Germline CDR1 reads MNHEY; CDR2 reads SMNVEV (reference sequence). The CDR3 length is 15 residues. V shed 3 bases and J shed 0 bases, with 8 bases lying between them. The CDR3: CASSFRPATNEKLFF. The CDR3 DNA reads as TGTGCCAGCAGTTTTCGGCCTGCAACTAATGAAAAACTGTTTTTT.

This chain joins TRBV28 and TRBJ2-1; the D is unclear. Trimming pared 2 bases from V and 7 bases from J, leaving 9 bases between. Germline values: CDR1 MDHEN, CDR2 SYDVKM. The CDR3 spans 13 residues. The CDR3 here is CASSLTKWNEQFF. In DNA form, the CDR3 reads TGTGCCAGCAGTTTAACTAAATGGAATGAGCAGTTCTTC.

The rearrangement joins TRBV13 to TRBJ2-3; D tentatively fits TRBD1 or TRBD2 (5 bases each). V dropped 10 bases and J dropped 6 bases, with 14 bases sitting between them. CDR1 and CDR2 (germline): PRHDT, FYEKMQ (reference sequence). CDR3 length: 12 residues. The CDR3 loop reads CATTRGFDTQYF. CDR3 DNA sequence: TGTGCCACCACTAGGGGTTTTGATACGCAGTATTTT.